One and the same sample provided the 27 T cell receptor beta chains below, sequenced in a study of technical replicates of blood from a few donors. Profiling relied on immunoSEQ multiplex PCR, and the TCRdb table lists in-frame clones only, not all of them. The sample lists about 89,000 clones, roughly 94% seen once, with 0.25% in the top ten. The sequencing sample was made of T cells isolated from PBMCs. These receptors came from a human donor in good health.

The gene calls are TRBV28 and TRBJ1-5; D perhaps matches TRBD1 (6 bases). This CDR3 comprises 15 residues. V was cut by 7 bases and J by 3 bases, with 16 bases left in between. Germline V CDR1 and CDR2: MDHEN, SYDVKM. CDR3 DNA: TGTGCCAGCATTAATGGGGGGGCAGACAATCAGCCCCAGCATTTT. This translates into CASINGGADNQPQHF.

CDR3 residues: CASSLVRGQSHGYTF. DNA of the CDR3: TGTGCCAGCAGCTTAGTTCGTGGACAGAGCCATGGCTACACCTTC. The chain combines TRBV7-8 with TRBJ1-2; D is possibly TRBD1 (6 bases). Looked up from germline, CDR1 is SGHVS and CDR2 is FQNEAQ. V gave up 1 base and J gave up 6 bases, with 15 bases separating them. The CDR3 is 15 amino acids.

This sequence joins TRBV30 and TRBJ2-3; 8 bases agree with TRBD2. The CDR3 has 15 residues. Germline V CDR1 and CDR2: GTSNPN, SVGIG (reference sequence). The V and J ends lost 5 bases and 0 bases, in that order; junction bases with no gene match: 7. The CDR3 region has the DNA TGTGCCTGGGTGGAAGCGGGGGATAGCACAGATACGCAGTATTTT. Amino acids: CAWVEAGDSTDTQYF. The full variable domain, in which reference TRBV30 and TRBJ2-3 provide the parts outside the CDR3, is SQTIHQWPATLVQPVGSPLSLECTVEGTSNPNLYWYRQAAGRGLQLLFYSVGIGQISSEVPQNLSASRPQDRQFILSSKKLLLSDSGFYLCAWVEAGDSTDTQYFGPGTRLTVL.

The chain uses TRBV18 and TRBJ1-3; no clear D gene. V was trimmed by 1 base and J by 8 bases, leaving 12 bases between them. The CDR3 runs to 14 residues. CDR1 KGHSH and CDR2 LQKENI come from the germline V gene. The CDR3 loop reads CASSPLSALDTIYF. CDR3 coding DNA: TGTGCCAGCTCACCACTGAGTGCTTTAGACACCATATATTTT.

The rearrangement links TRBV30 to TRBJ2-7; a possible D gene is TRBD1 (5 bases). The germline V gene encodes CDR1 GTSNPN and CDR2 SVGIG (reference sequence). This CDR3 spans 13 amino acids. V gave up 2 bases and J gave up 0 bases, with 8 bases separating them. The DNA of the CDR3 is TGTGCCTGGAGTCCAGGGTCCTCCTACGAGCAGTACTTC. This encodes CAWSPGSSYEQYF.

This chain links TRBV7-3 with TRBJ2-2, with 12 bases matching TRBD2. V was pared by 4 bases and J by 4 bases, with 7 bases of the junction left unmatched. Germline values: CDR1 SGHTA, CDR2 FQGTGA. The length of the CDR3 is 17 residues. The CDR3 protein is CASSYGLAGLGTGELFF. CDR3 nucleotide sequence: TGTGCCAGCAGCTACGGACTAGCGGGGTTGGGCACCGGGGAGCTGTTTTTT.

The V call is TRBV10-3, the J call TRBJ2-2, with 7 bases lining up with TRBD2. This CDR3 is 15 amino acids long. Germline V gene data show CDR1 as ENHRY and CDR2 as SYGVKD. V dropped 1 base and J dropped 6; count of bases not matched to a gene: 5. The CDR3 DNA sequence: TGTGCCATCAGTGAGTTGCAGGGAGGGTCCGGGGAGCTGTTTTTT. This translates into CAISELQGGSGELFF.

The chain joins TRBV2 to TRBJ2-7; 7 nucleotides line up with TRBD1. Losses at the gene ends were 8 bases for V and 4 bases for J; bases not matched to a gene: 11. CDR3 length: 14 residues. The germline V gene encodes CDR1 SNHLY and CDR2 FYNNEI. DNA of the CDR3: TGTGCCAGCGGTATGGGACAGAGATTTTACGAGCAGTACTTC. Translation gives CASGMGQRFYEQYF.

This clone was recorded only once. The rearrangement uses TRBV5-1 and TRBJ2-3; TRBD1 is a possible D gene (6 bases). This CDR3 contains 15 residues. CDR1 is SGHRS, CDR2 YFSETQ, per germline. The V gene lost 4 bases and the J gene lost 2 bases, with 14 bases spanning the gap. CDR3 DNA: TGCGCCAGCAGCCCTGACAGGACCTCCACAGATACGCAGTATTTT. This sequence encodes CASSPDRTSTDTQYF.

This chain links TRBV28 with TRBJ2-5, with 12 nucleotides matching TRBD2. This CDR3 has 17 amino acids. CDR1 is MDHEN and CDR2 is SYDVKM in the germline V gene. J lost 3 bases, V lost 1 base, and 6 bases had no gene match. CDR3 amino acids: CASSLYLAGGLEETQYF. The DNA for the CDR3 is TGTGCCAGCAGTTTATATCTAGCGGGGGGGCTGGAAGAGACCCAGTACTTC. Full variable domain (missing parts from reference TRBV28 and TRBJ2-5): DVKVTQSSRYLVKRTGEKVFLECVQDMDHENMFWYRQDPGLGLRLIYFSYDVKMKEKGDIPEGYSVSREKKERFSLILESASTNQTSMYLCASSLYLAGGLEETQYFGPGTRLLVL.

The chain combines TRBV6-1 with TRBJ1-6; D is possibly TRBD1 (5 bases). This CDR3 is built from 14 residues. The germline V gene encodes CDR1 MNHNS and CDR2 SASEGT. V lost 2 bases, J lost 6 bases, and 8 bases lay in between. The CDR3 protein is CASSEYRGNSPLHF. The CDR3 region has the DNA TGTGCCAGCAGTGAATATAGGGGTAATTCACCCCTCCACTTT.

The V call is TRBV5-4, the J call TRBJ2-2, with a tentative D call TRBD2 (6 bases). The germline CDR1 and CDR2 sequences are SGHNT and YYREEE (reference sequence). V was pared by 3 bases and J by 5 bases, with 14 bases between. The CDR3 consists of 15 residues. The CDR3 bases are TGTGCCAGCAGCTCAAGGACGGGGGTGACCGGGGAGCTGTTTTTT. Its translation: CASSSRTGVTGELFF. The whole variable domain, remainder taken from reference TRBV5-4 and TRBJ2-2, is ETGVTQSPTHLIKTRGQQVTLRCSSQSGHNTVSWYQQALGQGPQFIFQYYREEENGRGNFPPRFSGLQFPNYSSELNVNALELDDSALYLCASSSRTGVTGELFFGEGSRLTVL.

The chain couples TRBV27 to TRBJ2-7, with D maybe TRBD2 (6 bases). This CDR3 has 14 amino acids. Trimming stripped 2 bases from V and 4 bases from J, with 12 bases between. Germline V CDR1 and CDR2: MNHEY, SMNVEV (reference sequence). The CDR3 nucleotides read TGTGCCAGCAGTTTAGGAGGGTTCCAATACGAGCAGTACTTC. It yields the protein CASSLGGFQYEQYF.

The rearrangement uses TRBV5-6 and TRBJ1-4; possible D gene TRBD1, 5 bases. The germline V gene encodes CDR1 SGHDT and CDR2 YYEEEE. The CDR3 runs 15 residues. Trimming pared 2 bases from V and 4 bases from J, leaving 12 bases between. CDR3 residues: CASSFENRINEKLFF. The CDR3 region has the DNA TGTGCCAGCAGCTTTGAGAACAGGATTAATGAAAAACTGTTTTTT.

The chain is built from TRBV6-1 and TRBJ1-1; 7 positions match TRBD1. The CDR3 spans 13 residues. Germline V gene data show CDR1 as MNHNS and CDR2 as SASEGT. The V segment lost 11 bases and the J segment 1 base; nucleotides outside the gene matches: 7. The DNA of the CDR3 is TGTGCCGGTTCGACAGGGAGGAACACTGAAGCTTTCTTT. Its translation: CAGSTGRNTEAFF.

The chain combines TRBV2 with TRBJ1-1; D might be TRBD1 (6 bases). The CDR3 has 15 amino acids. Germline CDR1 reads SNHLY; CDR2 reads FYNNEI. The V end lost 4 bases, the J end lost 1 base, and 13 bases lay between the germline ends. CDR3 region: CASSVQGAPNTEAFF. The CDR3 coding sequence is TGTGCCAGCAGTGTACAGGGCGCGCCGAACACTGAAGCTTTCTTT. The whole variable domain, filled in from reference TRBV2 and TRBJ1-1, reads EPEVTQTPSHQVTQMGQEVILRCVPISNHLYFYWYRQILGQKVEFLVSFYNNEISEKSEIFDDQFSVERPDGSNFTLKIRSTKLEDSAMYFCASSVQGAPNTEAFFGQGTRLTVV.

This clone was picked up one time. As DNA, the CDR3 is TGTGCCAGCAGCTTAGCATCGCGAGCGGGTGTAAGCACAGATACGCAGTATTTT. Translating gives CASSLASRAGVSTDTQYF. The gene calls are TRBV11-2 and TRBJ2-3; perhaps TRBD2 as D (6 bases). V was trimmed by 1 base and J by 0 bases, leaving 17 bases between them. The germline CDR1 and CDR2 sequences are SGHAT and FQNNGV. The CDR3 is 18 residues long.

The CDR3 loop reads CASSSGLTSGREWVQETQYF. CDR3 in DNA: TGTGCCAGCAGTTCGGGTCTAACTAGCGGGAGAGAGTGGGTCCAAGAGACCCAGTACTTC. V is TRBV27 and J is TRBJ2-5; 11 bases are a match to TRBD2. V trimming: 4 bases; J trimming: 1 base; junction bases outside the gene matches: 17. The germline V gene encodes CDR1 MNHEY and CDR2 SMNVEV (reference sequence). There are 20 residues in the CDR3.

This chain connects TRBV4-1 to TRBJ2-1, with 10 bases lining up with TRBD2. There are 15 residues in the CDR3. From germline, CDR1 is MGHRA and CDR2 YSYEKL. The junction had 2 bases not matched to a gene; V was cut back by 4 bases and J by 2 bases. In nucleotides, the CDR3 is TGCGCCAGCAGCCCAGGACTAGCGGCCTACAATGAGCAGTTCTTC. It is translated as CASSPGLAAYNEQFF.

This chain joins TRBV5-1 and TRBJ1-1; D perhaps matches TRBD1 (6 bases). Germline CDR1 and CDR2: SGHRS and YFSETQ. With 7 bases removed from V and 2 bases from J, the gap between germline ends came to 18 bases. The length of the CDR3 is 15 residues. In DNA, the CDR3 is TGCGCCAGCCGCTCCTGGGGGGGCGGCAACACTGAAGCTTTCTTT. Translated, it gives CASRSWGGGNTEAFF. The entire variable domain, with the rest obtained from reference TRBV5-1 and TRBJ1-1, is as follows: KAGVTQTPRYLIKTRGQQVTLSCSPISGHRSVSWYQQTPGQGLQFLFEYFSETQRNKGNFPGRFSGRQFSNSRSEMNVSTLELGDSALYLCASRSWGGGNTEAFFGQGTRLTVV.

This clone was observed a single time. This chain connects TRBV11-2 to TRBJ2-2; 8 bases match TRBD1. Germline V gene lookup returns CDR1 SGHAT and CDR2 FQNNGV. The length of the CDR3 is 17 residues. J lost 1 base, V lost 2 bases, and 6 bases had no gene match. In DNA form, the CDR3 reads TGTGCCAGCAGCTTAACGACCGGGACAGGGAACACCGGGGAGCTGTTTTTT. Its protein is CASSLTTGTGNTGELFF.

Only one count was recorded for this clone. The chain is built from TRBV9 and TRBJ1-2, with D perhaps matching TRBD1 (6 bases). CDR3 size: 16 residues. Germline CDR1 SGDLS, CDR2 YYNGEE. Trimming shortened V by 4 bases and J by 3 bases, and 19 bases separated the two germline ends. CDR3 in DNA: TGTGCCAGCAGCCCCCAAGGGGGATTGGGCGACTATGGCTACACCTTC. Residues: CASSPQGGLGDYGYTF.

The rearrangement links TRBV4-1 to TRBJ2-2; the D is unclear. CDR3 length: 15 residues. Germline V gene sequence: CDR1 MGHRA, CDR2 YSYEKL. V was shortened by 1 base and J by 4 bases, with 10 bases between the two germline ends. The CDR3 DNA reads TGCGCCAGCAGCCAAGCGCGAGAGTTCACCGGGGAGCTGTTTTTT. Translation gives CASSQAREFTGELFF.

The chain links TRBV7-9 to TRBJ2-7; 7 nucleotides line up with TRBD1. With V trimmed by 2 bases and J by 4 bases, 14 bases remained unmatched. Germline V gives CDR1 SEHNR, CDR2 FQNEAQ (reference sequence). There are 17 residues in the CDR3. CDR3 coding DNA: TGTGCCAGCAGCTTACCGACGACAGGGCACCTCAAATACGAGCAGTACTTC. Translating it yields CASSLPTTGHLKYEQYF.

This chain links TRBV11-3 with TRBJ2-7; D unresolved. Germline V lookup: CDR1 SGHNT, CDR2 YENEEA. The CDR3 length is 12 residues. V was clipped by 2 bases and J by 4 bases, with 6 bases between them. The CDR3 sequence: CASSLISYEQYF. The CDR3, as DNA: TGTGCCAGCAGCTTAATCTCTTACGAGCAGTACTTC.

J is TRBJ2-7 and V is TRBV18; 10 bases agree with TRBD2. The CDR3 has 15 residues. Looked up from germline, CDR1 is KGHSH and CDR2 is LQKENI. Germline trimming cut 5 bases from V and 2 bases from J; bases unmatched to any gene: 6. The chain's CDR3 is CASSITGTSAYEQYF. In nucleotides, the CDR3 is TGTGCCAGCTCAATCACCGGGACTAGCGCCTACGAGCAGTACTTC.

This chain uses TRBV29-1 with TRBJ1-1, with a weak D call TRBD1 (5 bases). The germline V gene encodes CDR1 SQVTM and CDR2 ANQGSEA. The V gene lost 1 base and the J gene lost 1 base, with 13 bases spanning the gap. The CDR3 is 15 residues long. CDR3 nucleotides: TGCAGCGTTGAAGTTCTGGGACTTAGGAACACTGAAGCTTTCTTT. Amino acids: CSVEVLGLRNTEAFF.